This record covers a single TCR beta chain. The clone's antigen remains unknown. No base qualities exist here, and no much larger clone lies one base off it. Collaborating institutions collected whole blood in K2EDTA tubes following their own protocols. Collaborator samples were shipped for TCRbeta analysis as frozen whole blood, isolated PBMCs, or DNA extracted from either sample type. The data were taken from a study of blood T cell repertoires in COVID-19 (dated by TCRdb to 2019 to 2021). About the investigation overall: Samples from collaborators originated in the United States, Italy and Spain and spanned both the acute and convalescent phases of COVID-19. Where HLA class I and class II types were available, the types were taken from metadata supplied by the sample provider, not from assay-based typing. The dataset comprised deeply sampled blood TCRbeta repertoires from subjects exposed to, actively infected with, or recovered from COVID-19. The samples were drawn from two sources: the first 160 participants of the ongoing ImmuneRACE study, and 1,254 subjects contributed by 6 global collaborators. The material from the prospective study consisted of cDNA or gDNA derived from T cells, B-cell-depleted T cells, or PBMCs. The repertoires were made available in a free public database intended to serve as a resource for research on the immune response to SARS-CoV-2. A de-identified subject ID, COVID-19 status, age in years and sex were almost always included in the sample metadata. Summary of the overall study and its limitations: The amount of clinical and demographic metadata varied by source and participant and was provided uncurated.

TCRbeta CDR3 regions were amplified from genomic DNA by means of the immunoSEQ Assay, a bias-controlled multiplex PCR. Regarding the original processing steps: Nucleated cell counts per sample were estimated from amplification of reference gene primers within the assay. To quantify the absolute abundance of each unique TCRbeta CDR3 rearrangement, sequence reads were collapsed and filtered. Productive Simpson clonality was computed per sample as the square root of Simpson's diversity index over productive rearrangements. TCRdb re-hosts the immuneACCESS table, in-frame sequences only. Its copies lack some clones; in the studies checked, an unresolved V gene accounts for under half of them, and the cause for the rest is not known. The V and J calls and clone size come from that table; D and trimming were worked out from the DNA. The sample profile shows about 150,000 clones; 84% of them were found once. The ten top clones hold roughly 7.2% of the sample.

CDR1 and CDR2 are drawn from the germline V gene: SGHNT, YENEEA. V has 8 bases trimmed and J has 7 bases trimmed; junction bases matching no gene number 15. The CDR3 sequence holds 16 residues, the cysteine and phenylalanine included. The entry retains the CDR3 DNA only, 48 bases that are in frame from base 1. Material for sequencing was peripheral blood. This clonotype was sampled from a woman between 45 and 60 years old in a cohort sampled during active or convalescent COVID-19. The chain couples TRBV11-3 to TRBJ2-7, and TRBD1 aligns with 12 junction nucleotides. The DNA sequence reads TGTGCCAGCTCACCGGGACAGGGGGCCCTCCTCGGGGAGCAGTACTTC. Translated, it gives CASSPGQGALLGEQYF.